This T cell receptor (beta chain) appears in the sequencing data of a study of blood T cell repertoires in COVID-19. Study context: Researchers got acute and convalescent COVID-19 samples from the United States, Italy and Spain. T cells, B-cell-depleted T cells, or PBMCs provided the cDNA or gDNA that served as material.

In the original workflow: Scientists estimated how many nucleated cells there were by amplifying reference gene primers. Data came from immunoSEQ multiplex PCR; TCRdb stores just in-frame clones and leaves some out. That table gives V, J and clone size, and the DNA gave D and trimming. The data show fewer than 250,000 clones, approximately 85% seen once. This CDR3 spans 16 amino acids. CDR1 and CDR2 from the germline V gene are MNHEY and SVGAGI. V was clipped by 0 bases and J by 2 bases, with 13 bases between them. The TCR sequence derives from a man in his fifties or sixties with acute or convalescent COVID-19. This chain links TRBV6-5 with TRBJ1-1; D remains unclear. The source material was peripheral blood. CDR3 amino acids: CASSYSPHGSNTEAFF. The CDR3 bases are TGTGCCAGCAGTTACTCTCCGCATGGTAGTAACACTGAAGCTTTCTTT.